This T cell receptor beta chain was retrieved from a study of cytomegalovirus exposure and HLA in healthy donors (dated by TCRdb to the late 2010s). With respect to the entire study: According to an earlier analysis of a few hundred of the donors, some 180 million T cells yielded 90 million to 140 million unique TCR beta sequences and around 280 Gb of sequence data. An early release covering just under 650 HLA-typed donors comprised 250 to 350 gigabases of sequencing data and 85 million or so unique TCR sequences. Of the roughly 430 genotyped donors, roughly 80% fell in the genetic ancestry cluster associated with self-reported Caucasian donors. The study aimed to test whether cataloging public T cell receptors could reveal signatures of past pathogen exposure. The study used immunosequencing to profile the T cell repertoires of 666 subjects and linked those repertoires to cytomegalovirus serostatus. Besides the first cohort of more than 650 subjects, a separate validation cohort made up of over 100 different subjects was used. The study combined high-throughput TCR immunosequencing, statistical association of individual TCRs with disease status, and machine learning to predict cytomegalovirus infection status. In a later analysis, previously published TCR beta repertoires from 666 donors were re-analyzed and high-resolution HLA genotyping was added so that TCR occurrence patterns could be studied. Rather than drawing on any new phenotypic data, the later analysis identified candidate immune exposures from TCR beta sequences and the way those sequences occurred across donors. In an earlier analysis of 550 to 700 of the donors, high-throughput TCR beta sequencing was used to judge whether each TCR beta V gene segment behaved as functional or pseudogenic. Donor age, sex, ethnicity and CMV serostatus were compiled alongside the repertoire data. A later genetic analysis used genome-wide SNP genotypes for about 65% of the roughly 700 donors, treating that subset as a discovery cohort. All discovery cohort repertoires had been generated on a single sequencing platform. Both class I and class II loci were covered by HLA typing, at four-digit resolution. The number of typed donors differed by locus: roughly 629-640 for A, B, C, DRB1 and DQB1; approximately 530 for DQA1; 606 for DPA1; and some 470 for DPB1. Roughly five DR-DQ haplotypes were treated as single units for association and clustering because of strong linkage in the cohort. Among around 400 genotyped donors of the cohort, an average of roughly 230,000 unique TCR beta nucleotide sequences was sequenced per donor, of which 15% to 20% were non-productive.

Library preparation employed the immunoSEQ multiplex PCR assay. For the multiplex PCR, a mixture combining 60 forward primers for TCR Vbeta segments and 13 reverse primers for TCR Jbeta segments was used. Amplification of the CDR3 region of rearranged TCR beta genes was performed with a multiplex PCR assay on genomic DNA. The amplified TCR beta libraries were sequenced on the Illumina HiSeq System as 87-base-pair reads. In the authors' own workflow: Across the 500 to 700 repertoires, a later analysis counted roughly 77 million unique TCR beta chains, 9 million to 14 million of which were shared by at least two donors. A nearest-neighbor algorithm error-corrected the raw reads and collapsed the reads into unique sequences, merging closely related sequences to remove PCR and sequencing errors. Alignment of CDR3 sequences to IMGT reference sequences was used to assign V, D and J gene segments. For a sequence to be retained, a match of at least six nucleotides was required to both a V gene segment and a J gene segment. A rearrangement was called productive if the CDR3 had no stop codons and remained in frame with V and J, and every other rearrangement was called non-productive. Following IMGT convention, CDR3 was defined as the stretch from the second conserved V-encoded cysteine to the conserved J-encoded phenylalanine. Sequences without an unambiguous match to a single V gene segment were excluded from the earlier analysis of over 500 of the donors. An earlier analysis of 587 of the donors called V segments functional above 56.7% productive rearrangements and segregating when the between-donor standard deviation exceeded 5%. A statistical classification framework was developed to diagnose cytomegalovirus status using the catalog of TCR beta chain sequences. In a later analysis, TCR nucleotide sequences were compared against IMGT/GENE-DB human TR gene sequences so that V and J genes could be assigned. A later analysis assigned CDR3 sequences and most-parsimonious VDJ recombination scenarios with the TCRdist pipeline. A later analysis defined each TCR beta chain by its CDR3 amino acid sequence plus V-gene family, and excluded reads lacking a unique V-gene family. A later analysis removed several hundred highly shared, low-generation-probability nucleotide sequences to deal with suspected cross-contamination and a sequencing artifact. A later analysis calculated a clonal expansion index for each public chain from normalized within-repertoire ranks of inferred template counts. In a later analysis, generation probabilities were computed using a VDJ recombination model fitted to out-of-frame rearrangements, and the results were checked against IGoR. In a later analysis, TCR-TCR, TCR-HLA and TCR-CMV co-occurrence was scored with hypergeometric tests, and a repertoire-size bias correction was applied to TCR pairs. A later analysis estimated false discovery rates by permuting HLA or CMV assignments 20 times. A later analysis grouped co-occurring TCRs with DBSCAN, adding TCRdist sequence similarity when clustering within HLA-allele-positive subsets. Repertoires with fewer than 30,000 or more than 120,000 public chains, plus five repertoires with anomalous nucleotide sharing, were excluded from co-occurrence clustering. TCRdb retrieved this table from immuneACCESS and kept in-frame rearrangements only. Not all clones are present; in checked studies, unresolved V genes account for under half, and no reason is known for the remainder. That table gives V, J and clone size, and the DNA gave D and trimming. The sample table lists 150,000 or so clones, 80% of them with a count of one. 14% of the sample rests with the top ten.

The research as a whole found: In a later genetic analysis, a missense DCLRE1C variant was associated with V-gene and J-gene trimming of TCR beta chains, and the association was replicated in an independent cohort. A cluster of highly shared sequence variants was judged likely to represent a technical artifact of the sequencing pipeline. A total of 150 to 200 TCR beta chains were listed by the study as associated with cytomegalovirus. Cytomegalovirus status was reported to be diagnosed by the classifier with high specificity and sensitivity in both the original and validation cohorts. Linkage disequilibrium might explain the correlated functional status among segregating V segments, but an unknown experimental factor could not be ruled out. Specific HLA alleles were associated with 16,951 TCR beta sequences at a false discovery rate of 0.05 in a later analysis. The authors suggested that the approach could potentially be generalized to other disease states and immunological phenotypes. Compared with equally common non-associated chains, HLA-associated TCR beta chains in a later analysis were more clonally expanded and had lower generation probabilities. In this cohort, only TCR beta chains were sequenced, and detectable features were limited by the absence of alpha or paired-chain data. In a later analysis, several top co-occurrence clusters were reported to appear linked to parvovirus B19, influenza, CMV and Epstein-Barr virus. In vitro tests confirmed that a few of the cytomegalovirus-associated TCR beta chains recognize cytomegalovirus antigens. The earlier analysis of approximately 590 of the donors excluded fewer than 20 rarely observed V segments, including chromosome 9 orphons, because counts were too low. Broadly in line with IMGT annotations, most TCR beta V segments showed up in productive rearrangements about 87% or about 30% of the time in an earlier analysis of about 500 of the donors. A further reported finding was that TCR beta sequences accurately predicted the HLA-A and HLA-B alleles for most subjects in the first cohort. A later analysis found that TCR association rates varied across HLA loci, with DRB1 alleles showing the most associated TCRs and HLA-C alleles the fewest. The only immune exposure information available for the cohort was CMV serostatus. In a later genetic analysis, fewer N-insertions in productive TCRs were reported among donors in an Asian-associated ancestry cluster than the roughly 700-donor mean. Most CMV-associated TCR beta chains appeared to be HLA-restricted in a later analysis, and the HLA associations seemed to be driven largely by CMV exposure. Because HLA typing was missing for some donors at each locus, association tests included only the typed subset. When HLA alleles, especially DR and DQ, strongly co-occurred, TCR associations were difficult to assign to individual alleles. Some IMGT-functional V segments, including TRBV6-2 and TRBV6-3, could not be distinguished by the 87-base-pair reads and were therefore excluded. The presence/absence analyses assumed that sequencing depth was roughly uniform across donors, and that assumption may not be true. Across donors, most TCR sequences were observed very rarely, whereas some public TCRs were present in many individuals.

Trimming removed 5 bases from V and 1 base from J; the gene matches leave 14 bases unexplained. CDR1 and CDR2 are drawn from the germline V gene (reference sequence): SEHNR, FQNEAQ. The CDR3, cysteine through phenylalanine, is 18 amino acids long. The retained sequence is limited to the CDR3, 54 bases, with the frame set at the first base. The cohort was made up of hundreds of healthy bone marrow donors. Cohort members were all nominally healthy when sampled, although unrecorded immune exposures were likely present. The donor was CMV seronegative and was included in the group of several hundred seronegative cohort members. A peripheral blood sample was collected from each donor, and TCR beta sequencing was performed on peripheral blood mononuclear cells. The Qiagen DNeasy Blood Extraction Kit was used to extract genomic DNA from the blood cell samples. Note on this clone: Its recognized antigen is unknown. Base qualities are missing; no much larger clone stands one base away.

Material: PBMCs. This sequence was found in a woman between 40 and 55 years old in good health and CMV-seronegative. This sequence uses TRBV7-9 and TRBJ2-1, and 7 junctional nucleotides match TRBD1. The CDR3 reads CASSHPNHDRVSYNEQFF. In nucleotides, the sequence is TGTGCCAGCAGCCATCCCAATCACGACAGGGTATCCTACAATGAGCAGTTCTTC. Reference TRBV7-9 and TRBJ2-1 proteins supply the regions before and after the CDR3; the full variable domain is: DTGVSQNPRHKITKRGQNVTFRCDPISEHNRLYWYRQTLGQGPEFLTYFQNEAQLEKSRLLSDRFSAERPKGSFSTLEIQRTEQGDSAMYLCASSHPNHDRVSYNEQFFGPGTRLTVL.